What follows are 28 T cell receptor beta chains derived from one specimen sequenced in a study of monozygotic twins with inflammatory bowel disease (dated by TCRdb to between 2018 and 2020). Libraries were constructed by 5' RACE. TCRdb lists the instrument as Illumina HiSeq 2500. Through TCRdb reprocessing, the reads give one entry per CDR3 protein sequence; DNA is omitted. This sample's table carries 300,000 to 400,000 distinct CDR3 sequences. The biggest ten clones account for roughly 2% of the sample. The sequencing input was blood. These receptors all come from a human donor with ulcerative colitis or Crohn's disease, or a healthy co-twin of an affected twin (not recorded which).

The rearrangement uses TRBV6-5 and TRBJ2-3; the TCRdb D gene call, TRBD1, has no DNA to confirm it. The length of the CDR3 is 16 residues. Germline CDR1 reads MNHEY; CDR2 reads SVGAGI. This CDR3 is CASSIGTPRSTDTQYF.

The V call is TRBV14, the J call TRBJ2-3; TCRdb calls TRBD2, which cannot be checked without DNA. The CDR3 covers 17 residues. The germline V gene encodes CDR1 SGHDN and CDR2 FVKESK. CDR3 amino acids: CASSPRLAGLFTDTQYF.

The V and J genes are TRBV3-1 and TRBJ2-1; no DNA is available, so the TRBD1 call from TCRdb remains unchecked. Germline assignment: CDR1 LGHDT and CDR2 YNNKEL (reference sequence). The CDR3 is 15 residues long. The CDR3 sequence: CASSQRTGIGNEQFF.

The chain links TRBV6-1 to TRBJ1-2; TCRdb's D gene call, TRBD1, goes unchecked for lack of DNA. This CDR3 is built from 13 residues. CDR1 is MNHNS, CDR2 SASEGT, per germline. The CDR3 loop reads CASTRQVPVGYTF.

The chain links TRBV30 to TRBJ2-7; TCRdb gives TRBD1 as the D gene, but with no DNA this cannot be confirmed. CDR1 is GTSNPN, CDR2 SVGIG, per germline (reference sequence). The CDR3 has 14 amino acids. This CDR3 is CAWNSGGMLYEQYF.

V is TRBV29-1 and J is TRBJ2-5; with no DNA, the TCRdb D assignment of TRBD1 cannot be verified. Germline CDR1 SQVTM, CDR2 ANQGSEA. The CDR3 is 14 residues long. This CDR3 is CSVERTGIGETQYF.

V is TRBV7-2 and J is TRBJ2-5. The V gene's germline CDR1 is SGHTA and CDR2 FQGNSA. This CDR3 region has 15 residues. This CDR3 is CASSLVFGLQETQYF.

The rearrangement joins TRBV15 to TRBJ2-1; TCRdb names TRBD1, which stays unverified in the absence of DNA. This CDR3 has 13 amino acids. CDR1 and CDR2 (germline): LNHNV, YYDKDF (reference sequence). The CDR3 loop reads CATSRDVVRGVFF. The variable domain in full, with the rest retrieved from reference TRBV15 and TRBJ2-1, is DAMVIQNPRYQVTQFGKPVTLSCSQTLNHNVMYWYQQKSSQAPKLLFHYYDKDFNNEADTPDNFQSRRPNTSFCFLDIRSPGLGDTAMYLCATSRDVVRGVFFGPGTRLTVL.

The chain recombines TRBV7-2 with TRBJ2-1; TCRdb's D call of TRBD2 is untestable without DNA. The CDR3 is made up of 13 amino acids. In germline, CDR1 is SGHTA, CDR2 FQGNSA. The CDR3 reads CASNPAAYNEQFF.

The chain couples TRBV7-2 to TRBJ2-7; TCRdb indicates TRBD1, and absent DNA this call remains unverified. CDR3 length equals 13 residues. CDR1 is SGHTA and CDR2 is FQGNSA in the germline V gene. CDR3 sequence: CASSLEIGGGQYF.

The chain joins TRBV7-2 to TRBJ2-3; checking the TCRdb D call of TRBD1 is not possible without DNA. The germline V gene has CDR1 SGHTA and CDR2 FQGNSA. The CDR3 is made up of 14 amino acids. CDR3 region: CASSPRTGTDTQYF.

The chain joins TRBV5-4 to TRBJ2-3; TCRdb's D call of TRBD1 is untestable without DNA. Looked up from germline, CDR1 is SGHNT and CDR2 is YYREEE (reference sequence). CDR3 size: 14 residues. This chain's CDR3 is CASTSATYTDTQYF.

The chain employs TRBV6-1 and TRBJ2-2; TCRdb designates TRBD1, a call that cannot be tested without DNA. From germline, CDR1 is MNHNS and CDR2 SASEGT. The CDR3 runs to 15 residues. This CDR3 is CASSDPGRDTGELFF.

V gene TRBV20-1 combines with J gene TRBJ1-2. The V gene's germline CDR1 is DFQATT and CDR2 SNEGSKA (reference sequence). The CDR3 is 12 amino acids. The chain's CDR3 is CSGGNYNYGYTF.

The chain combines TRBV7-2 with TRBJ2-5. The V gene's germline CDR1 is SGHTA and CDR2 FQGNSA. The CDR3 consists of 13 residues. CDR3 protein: CASSLSGRRTQYF.

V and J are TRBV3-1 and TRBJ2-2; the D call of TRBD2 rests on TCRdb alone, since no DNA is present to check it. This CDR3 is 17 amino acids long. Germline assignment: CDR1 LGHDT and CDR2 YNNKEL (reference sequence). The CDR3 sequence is CASSYDPGLVRSRELFF.

The chain's CDR3 is CASRSGVSYNEQFF. The rearrangement links TRBV5-1 to TRBJ2-1; TCRdb's D call of TRBD2 is untestable without DNA. Looked up from germline, CDR1 is SGHRS and CDR2 is YFSETQ. The CDR3 has 14 residues.

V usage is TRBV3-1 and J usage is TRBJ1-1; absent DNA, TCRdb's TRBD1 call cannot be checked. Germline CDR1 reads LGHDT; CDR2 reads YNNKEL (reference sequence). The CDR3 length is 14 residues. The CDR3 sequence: CASSHQGVYTEAFF. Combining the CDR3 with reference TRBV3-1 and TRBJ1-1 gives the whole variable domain DTAVSQTPKYLVTQMGNDKSIKCEQNLGHDTMYWYKQDSKKFLKIMFSYNNKELIINETVPNRFSPKSPDKAHLNLHINSLELGDSAVYFCASSHQGVYTEAFFGQGTRLTVV.

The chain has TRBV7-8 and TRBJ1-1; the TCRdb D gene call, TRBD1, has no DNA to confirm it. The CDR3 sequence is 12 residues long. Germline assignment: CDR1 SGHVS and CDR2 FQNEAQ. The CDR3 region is CASSLKGGEAFF.

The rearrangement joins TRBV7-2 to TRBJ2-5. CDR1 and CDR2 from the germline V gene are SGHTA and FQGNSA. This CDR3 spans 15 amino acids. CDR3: CASSLDFRTQETQYF. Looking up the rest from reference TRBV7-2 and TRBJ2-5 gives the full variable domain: GAGVSQSPSNKVTEKGKDVELRCDPISGHTALYWYRQSLGQGLEFLIYFQGNSAPDKSGLPSDRFSAERTGGSVSTLTIQRTQQEDSAVYLCASSLDFRTQETQYFGPGTRLLVL.

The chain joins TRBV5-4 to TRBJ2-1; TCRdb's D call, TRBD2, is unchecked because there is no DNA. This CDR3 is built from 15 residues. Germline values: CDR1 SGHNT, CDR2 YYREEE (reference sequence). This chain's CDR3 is CASRSSISLYNEQFF.

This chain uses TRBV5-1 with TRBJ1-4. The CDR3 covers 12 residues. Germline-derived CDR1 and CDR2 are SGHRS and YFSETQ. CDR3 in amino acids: CASSPKGEKLFF.

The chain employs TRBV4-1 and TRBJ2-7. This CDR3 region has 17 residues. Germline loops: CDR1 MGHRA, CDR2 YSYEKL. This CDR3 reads CASSQDLEQANAYEQYF.

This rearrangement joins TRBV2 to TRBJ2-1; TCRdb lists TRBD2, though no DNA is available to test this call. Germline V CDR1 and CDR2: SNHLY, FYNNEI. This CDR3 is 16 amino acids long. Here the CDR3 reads CASSEAGSRRGDEQFF.

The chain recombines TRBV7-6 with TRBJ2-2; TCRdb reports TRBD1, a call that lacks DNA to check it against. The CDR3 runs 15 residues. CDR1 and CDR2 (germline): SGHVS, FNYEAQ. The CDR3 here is CASSGRQGEAGELFF.

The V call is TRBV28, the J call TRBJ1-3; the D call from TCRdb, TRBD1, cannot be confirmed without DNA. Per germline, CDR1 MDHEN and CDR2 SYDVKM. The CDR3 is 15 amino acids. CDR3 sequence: CASRMPGQQGNTIYF.

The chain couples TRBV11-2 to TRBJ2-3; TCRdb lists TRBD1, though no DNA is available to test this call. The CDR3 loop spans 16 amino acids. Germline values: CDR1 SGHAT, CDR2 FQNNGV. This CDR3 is CASSAAFGTAPDTQYF.

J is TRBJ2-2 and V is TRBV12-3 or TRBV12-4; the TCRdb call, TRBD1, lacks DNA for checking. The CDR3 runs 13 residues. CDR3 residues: CASSFGGTGELFF.